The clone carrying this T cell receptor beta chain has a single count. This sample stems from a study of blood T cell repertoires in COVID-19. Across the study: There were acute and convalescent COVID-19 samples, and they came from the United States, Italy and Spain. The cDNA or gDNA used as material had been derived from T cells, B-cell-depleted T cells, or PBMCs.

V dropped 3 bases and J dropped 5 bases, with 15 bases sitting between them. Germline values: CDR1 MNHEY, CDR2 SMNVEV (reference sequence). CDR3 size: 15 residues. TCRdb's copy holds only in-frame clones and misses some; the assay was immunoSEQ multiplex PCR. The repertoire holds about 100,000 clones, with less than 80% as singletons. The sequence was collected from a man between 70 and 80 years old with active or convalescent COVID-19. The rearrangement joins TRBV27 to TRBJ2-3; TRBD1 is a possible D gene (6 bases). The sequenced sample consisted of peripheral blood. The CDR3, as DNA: TGTGCCAGCAGTTTCCAGGGTATAGGGGGAGATACGCAGTATTTT. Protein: CASSFQGIGGDTQYF.